These 29 T cell receptor beta chains were all obtained from the same sample, sequenced in a study of somatic mutations in cytotoxic T cells in rheumatoid arthritis. Here immunoSEQ multiplex PCR was the method, and the copy in TCRdb shows in-frame clones only, minus some. The table includes roughly 30,000 clones, more than 85% detected once. The sample consisted of CD8+ T cells sorted from blood. The receptors stem from an adult with rheumatoid arthritis.

This clone was observed a handful of times. J is TRBJ2-7 and V is TRBV5-5; possibly TRBD1 for D (6 bases). This CDR3 comprises 14 residues. Looked up from germline, CDR1 is SGHKS and CDR2 is YYEKEE (reference sequence). V lost 1 base and J 3 bases, leaving 11 bases between the germline ends. The CDR3 DNA follows: TGTGCCAGCAGCTTGAACAGGGCGCACTACGAGCAGTACTTC. This codes for CASSLNRAHYEQYF.

The chain has TRBV7-8 and TRBJ2-4; the D gene is possibly TRBD1 (6 bases). Germline V gives CDR1 SGHVS, CDR2 FQNEAQ. The V gene lost 1 base and the J gene lost 3 bases, with 13 bases spanning the gap. The CDR3 consists of 16 residues. This CDR3 is CASSLDRDVVKNIQYF. The CDR3 bases are TGTGCCAGCAGCTTAGACAGGGACGTGGTCAAAAACATTCAGTACTTC. Full variable domain (missing parts from reference TRBV7-8 and TRBJ2-4): GAGVSQSPRYKVAKRGQDVALRCDPISGHVSLFWYQQALGQGPEFLTYFQNEAQLDKSGLPSDRFFAERPEGSVSTLKIQRTQQEDSAVYLCASSLDRDVVKNIQYFGAGTRLSVL.

The chain links TRBV13 to TRBJ2-1; no clear D. Germline-derived CDR1 and CDR2 are PRHDT and FYEKMQ (reference sequence). Trimming cost V 5 bases and J 9 bases, with 14 bases left between them. This CDR3 spans 13 amino acids. CDR3 DNA sequence: TGTGCCAGCAGCCGCGGCCAGTCCGCTGAGCAGTTCTTC. Its protein product is CASSRGQSAEQFF.

J is TRBJ2-7 and V is TRBV4-1; D might be TRBD2 (6 bases). Germline V lookup: CDR1 MGHRA, CDR2 YSYEKL. V lost 2 bases to trimming and J lost 3 bases, with 17 bases between them. This CDR3 region has 16 residues. CDR3 amino acids: CASSQPSAGTDYEQYF. Written as DNA, the CDR3 is TGCGCCAGCAGCCAACCAAGCGCCGGGACTGACTACGAGCAGTACTTC.

The chain combines TRBV4-2 with TRBJ1-3; D gene ambiguous. This CDR3 has 15 residues. Deletions cut 1 base from V and 3 bases from J, with 10 bases between. Per the germline V gene, CDR1 is LGHNA and CDR2 is YNFKEQ. The CDR3 coding sequence is TGTGCCAGCAGCCAAGGTCAGATTCTTGGAAACACCATATATTTT. Protein product: CASSQGQILGNTIYF.

This chain joins TRBV4-3 and TRBJ1-4; TRBD1 aligns across 7 bases. This CDR3 comprises 15 residues. Germline values: CDR1 LGHNA, CDR2 YSLEER. Germline trimming cut 1 base from V and 3 bases from J; bases unmatched to any gene: 2. The CDR3, as DNA: TGCGCCAGCAGCCAAGGGACAGGATCTAATGAAAAACTGTTTTTT. Amino acid sequence: CASSQGTGSNEKLFF.

The CDR3: CASSYPRDSAYEQYF. In DNA form, the CDR3 reads TGTGCCAGCAGCTACCCCCGGGACAGCGCCTACGAGCAGTACTTC. V usage is TRBV5-8 and J usage is TRBJ2-7, with 7 bases fitting TRBD1. V trimming: 3 bases; J trimming: 2 bases; junction bases outside the gene matches: 8. The CDR3 is 15 amino acids. In germline, CDR1 is SGHTS, CDR2 YDEGEE.

This sequence joins TRBV6-1 and TRBJ1-2, with D perhaps TRBD1 (6 bases). V dropped 7 bases and J dropped 8 bases, with 20 bases sitting between them. Germline V gives CDR1 MNHNS, CDR2 SASEGT. This CDR3 comprises 14 residues. CDR3 in DNA: TGTGCCAGCAAGGGACAAGGGGGGTTGAGGGGCTACACCTTC. This codes for CASKGQGGLRGYTF.

V usage is TRBV6-1 and J usage is TRBJ2-5; a weak D match, TRBD2 (5 bases). The CDR3 length is 16 residues. The germline gives CDR1 MNHNS, CDR2 SASEGT. With 2 bases removed from V and 5 bases from J, the gap between germline ends came to 18 bases. This CDR3 reads CASSELKGEGRETQYF. The CDR3 DNA reads as TGTGCCAGCAGTGAACTGAAGGGTGAGGGAAGGGAGACCCAGTACTTC.

The V call is TRBV30, the J call TRBJ1-6, with TRBD1 matching over 10 bases. Per germline, CDR1 GTSNPN and CDR2 SVGIG (reference sequence). Trimming cost V 1 base and J 8 bases; bases outside gene matches: 2. The CDR3 runs 14 residues. The chain's CDR3 is CAWSAGQGYSPLHF. DNA of the CDR3: TGTGCCTGGAGTGCGGGACAGGGGTATTCACCCCTCCACTTT.

The chain carries TRBV4-1 and TRBJ2-7, with a possible D match to TRBD1 (5 bases). The CDR3 contains 14 residues. The V gene lost 0 bases and the J gene lost 5 bases, with 11 bases spanning the gap. Germline V gene lookup returns CDR1 MGHRA and CDR2 YSYEKL. In DNA, the CDR3 is TGCGCCAGCAGCCAAGACAGGGTCGTCCACGAGCAGTACTTC. Protein sequence: CASSQDRVVHEQYF.

A single count supports this clone. This chain joins TRBV28 and TRBJ2-2, with a weak D call TRBD1 (6 bases). V was trimmed by 3 bases and J by 3 bases, leaving 14 bases between them. Germline CDR1 is MDHEN and CDR2 is SYDVKM. This CDR3 has 16 amino acids. CDR3 protein: CASSFRQVDDTGELFF. CDR3 DNA: TGTGCCAGCAGTTTTAGACAGGTGGACGACACCGGGGAGCTGTTTTTT.

This rearrangement joins TRBV2 to TRBJ2-7; D is unresolved. The CDR3 runs to 13 residues. Trimming cost V 2 bases and J 6 bases, with 11 bases left between them. Per the germline V gene, CDR1 is SNHLY and CDR2 is FYNNEI. This CDR3 reads CASSELWVSEQYF. The CDR3 coding sequence is TGTGCCAGCAGTGAACTCTGGGTATCCGAGCAGTACTTC.

This chain joins TRBV7-2 and TRBJ2-1; no reliable D call. The V end lost 4 bases, the J end lost 6 bases, and 13 bases lay between the germline ends. The germline V gene encodes CDR1 SGHTA and CDR2 FQGNSA. The CDR3 runs to 14 residues. The CDR3 nucleotides are TGTGCCAGCAGCTACCTTTTGGGGTCCAATGAGCAGTTCTTC. The encoded protein is CASSYLLGSNEQFF. Complete variable domain (other parts from reference TRBV7-2 and TRBJ2-1): GAGVSQSPSNKVTEKGKDVELRCDPISGHTALYWYRQSLGQGLEFLIYFQGNSAPDKSGLPSDRFSAERTGGSVSTLTIQRTQQEDSAVYLCASSYLLGSNEQFFGPGTRLTVL.

The chain employs TRBV5-4 and TRBJ1-3; no clear D. V was shortened by 2 bases and J by 4 bases, with 7 bases between the two germline ends. CDR1 and CDR2 (germline): SGHNT, YYREEE (reference sequence). The CDR3 spans 13 residues. This CDR3 reads CASSFLGGNTIYF. DNA of the CDR3: TGTGCCAGCAGCTTTCTGGGAGGAAACACCATATATTTT.

The genes are TRBV2 and TRBJ2-3, with 12 positions matching TRBD2. This CDR3 is 17 amino acids long. Germline CDR1 SNHLY, CDR2 FYNNEI. J lost 3 bases, V lost 6 bases, and 10 bases had no gene match. The chain's CDR3 is CASSPSTSGRLTDTQYF. The CDR3 nucleotides read TGTGCCAGCAGCCCTTCGACTAGCGGGAGATTGACAGATACGCAGTATTTT.

This chain joins TRBV9 and TRBJ2-2, with D unclear. Germline V lookup: CDR1 SGDLS, CDR2 YYNGEE. The V end was cut by 1 base, the J end by 2 bases, with 3 bases between. The CDR3 is made up of 13 amino acids. The CDR3 nucleotides read TGTGCCAGCAGCGTACCCAACACCGGGGAGCTGTTTTTT. Amino acid sequence: CASSVPNTGELFF.

V and J are TRBV6-5 and TRBJ1-2, with a possible D match to TRBD1 (5 bases). V dropped 0 bases and J dropped 0 bases, with 8 bases sitting between them. CDR3 size: 15 residues. Germline assignment: CDR1 MNHEY and CDR2 SVGAGI. The CDR3: CASSYSGGANYGYTF. The CDR3, as DNA: TGTGCCAGCAGTTACTCGGGGGGGGCTAACTATGGCTACACCTTC.

The V and J genes are TRBV27 and TRBJ2-7; tentative D call: TRBD2 (5 bases). Trimming stripped 0 bases from V and 6 bases from J, with 15 bases between. The V gene's germline CDR1 is MNHEY and CDR2 SMNVEV (reference sequence). The CDR3 spans 15 residues. CDR3 protein: CASSLSWRLAGEQYF. CDR3 bases: TGTGCCAGCAGTTTATCGTGGAGGCTGGCTGGCGAGCAGTACTTC.

The chain uses TRBV7-9 and TRBJ1-4, with a weak D call TRBD1 (5 bases). V shed 5 bases and J shed 6 bases, with 13 bases lying between them. The CDR3 runs to 14 residues. Germline V CDR1 and CDR2: SEHNR, FQNEAQ (reference sequence). The CDR3 DNA follows: TGTGCCAGCAGCCCGGAGGGGATAGATGAAAAACTGTTTTTT. Its translation is CASSPEGIDEKLFF.

The chain couples TRBV4-2 to TRBJ2-3, with D perhaps TRBD2 (6 bases). Trimming left V 0 bases short and J 6 bases short, with 7 bases between. Germline V gene lookup returns CDR1 LGHNA and CDR2 YNFKEQ. The CDR3 covers 13 residues. Here the CDR3 DNA reads TGTGCCAGCAGCCAAGAGAGCGGGGATACGCAGTATTTT. Protein product: CASSQESGDTQYF.

The V gene is TRBV28, the J gene TRBJ1-2; D is possibly TRBD1 (6 bases). Germline CDR1 MDHEN, CDR2 SYDVKM. V gave up 2 bases and J gave up 4 bases, with 8 bases separating them. The length of the CDR3 is 13 residues. This chain's CDR3 is CASSLQGSYGYTF. The CDR3 DNA reads as TGTGCCAGCAGTTTACAGGGGTCCTATGGCTACACCTTC.

J is TRBJ1-3 and V is TRBV6-5; 8 nucleotides align to TRBD1. V shed 0 bases, J shed 4 bases, and the junction held 5 bases outside the gene matches. Germline values: CDR1 MNHEY, CDR2 SVGAGI. CDR3 size: 16 residues. The CDR3 loop reads CASSYSNRGRGNTIYF. The CDR3 DNA sequence: TGTGCCAGCAGTTACTCGAACAGGGGGAGAGGAAACACCATATATTTT.

The V gene is TRBV19, the J gene TRBJ1-1, with D tentatively TRBD1 (5 bases). Trimming stripped 3 bases from V and 1 base from J, with 6 bases between. Looked up from germline, CDR1 is LNHDA and CDR2 is SQIVND (reference sequence). The CDR3 has 13 residues. The CDR3 here is CASSIQGNTEAFF. For the CDR3, the DNA is TGTGCCAGTAGTATTCAGGGGAACACTGAAGCTTTCTTT. The full variable domain, with the rest looked up from reference TRBV19 and TRBJ1-1, is DGGITQSPKYLFRKEGQNVTLSCEQNLNHDAMYWYRQDPGQGLRLIYYSQIVNDFQKGDIAEGYSVSREKKESFPLTVTSAQKNPTAFYLCASSIQGNTEAFFGQGTRLTVV.

The rearrangement uses TRBV13 and TRBJ2-2; 14 positions agree with TRBD2. The CDR3 is made up of 17 amino acids. The trim removed 3 bases at V and 5 bases at J, leaving 5 bases unmatched. The V gene's germline CDR1 is PRHDT and CDR2 FYEKMQ (reference sequence). In nucleotides, the CDR3 is TGTGCCAGCAGCTTGACTAGCGGGAGGGCGTATACCGGGGAGCTGTTTTTT. Its protein is CASSLTSGRAYTGELFF.

V is TRBV27 and J is TRBJ2-1; D uncertain. The CDR3 totals 15 residues. From germline, CDR1 is MNHEY and CDR2 SMNVEV (reference sequence). With 8 bases removed from V and 4 bases from J, the gap between germline ends came to 18 bases. The CDR3 here is CASGKGTVIYNEQFF. CDR3 bases: TGTGCCAGCGGGAAGGGAACAGTAATTTACAATGAGCAGTTCTTC.

The table lists this clone with a count of one. The V and J genes are TRBV28 and TRBJ1-5; a possible D gene is TRBD1 (5 bases). CDR3 length: 13 amino acids. The germline V gene encodes CDR1 MDHEN and CDR2 SYDVKM. V shed 2 bases and J shed 6 bases, with 8 bases lying between them. CDR3 sequence reads: CASSLGTSQPQHF. CDR3 coding DNA: TGTGCCAGCAGTTTAGGGACGAGTCAGCCCCAGCATTTT. The whole variable domain, remainder taken from reference TRBV28 and TRBJ1-5, is DVKVTQSSRYLVKRTGEKVFLECVQDMDHENMFWYRQDPGLGLRLIYFSYDVKMKEKGDIPEGYSVSREKKERFSLILESASTNQTSMYLCASSLGTSQPQHFGDGTRLSIL.

The V and J genes are TRBV11-2 and TRBJ2-1, with a possible D match to TRBD1 (5 bases). The CDR3 runs to 16 residues. Germline V gives CDR1 SGHAT, CDR2 FQNNGV. The V and J ends lost 1 base and 0 bases respectively, with 10 bases between them. CDR3 loop: CASSLGEQGSYNEQFF. The CDR3 DNA sequence: TGTGCCAGCAGCTTAGGAGAGCAGGGCTCCTACAATGAGCAGTTCTTC.

The chain recombines TRBV29-1 with TRBJ1-1, with a possible D match to TRBD1 (5 bases). In germline, CDR1 is SQVTM, CDR2 ANQGSEA. CDR3 length: 12 amino acids. The germline V and J ends were trimmed by 6 bases and 4 bases, with 12 bases remaining between them. The CDR3 nucleotides read TGCAGCGTGAGAGGGGTCAGCACTGAAGCTTTCTTT. Translating gives CSVRGVSTEAFF.